The sample holds one count of the clone carrying this TCR beta chain. What it binds is not known. The length of the CDR3 is 13 residues. Trimming left V 1 base short and J 7 bases short, with 13 bases between. The V gene's germline CDR1 is SQVTM and CDR2 ANQGSEA. Sequencing templates came from extracted RNA that was reverse transcribed into cDNA. Using immunoSEQ multiplex PCR, the repertoire was profiled, and TCRdb retains in-frame clones only, with some absent. In the table there are 150,000 to 200,000 clones, less than 65% of which are singletons. The sample belongs to a study of CD8+ T cells in alopecia areata. Study outcomes and limitations: Scalp data also include sequences from resident alphabeta T cells of normal skin.

Treatment given: oral pan-JAK inhibitor, 5-10 mg twice daily. The source was CD4+ T cells sorted from blood, collected at week 24, from a patient treated with tofacitinib. The clonotype was recovered from a human donor with alopecia areata. The genes are TRBV29-1 and TRBJ2-5, with D maybe TRBD1 (6 bases). CDR3 loop: CSVEGQPRGTQYF. For the CDR3, the DNA is TGCAGCGTTGAAGGGCAGCCCAGGGGGACCCAGTACTTC. The whole variable domain, filled in from reference TRBV29-1 and TRBJ2-5, reads SAVISQKPSRDICQRGTSLTIQCQVDSQVTMMFWYRQQPGQSLTLIATANQGSEATYESGFVIDKFPISRPNLTFSTLTVSNMSPEDSSIYLCSVEGQPRGTQYFGPGTRLLVL.